The sequence of this T cell receptor beta chain was determined in a study of blood T cell repertoires in COVID-19. Overall study context: Sources were T cells, B-cell-depleted T cells, or PBMCs; the material itself was cDNA or gDNA.

Deletions cut 2 bases from V and 2 bases from J, with 6 bases between. The CDR3 loop spans 13 amino acids. CDR1 and CDR2 (germline): MNHEY, SVGAGI. Those enrolled in Seattle joined during active infection and were followed longitudinally afterward. Original handling: Quantification of nucleated cells was approximated via reference gene primer amplification. The data were produced by immunoSEQ multiplex PCR, yet TCRdb's version contains in-frame clones alone and is incomplete. Clone size and the V and J calls come from that table; the DNA yielded D and trimming. The sample lists about 360,000 clones; around 88% were seen once.

This TCR was sampled from a woman aged 55-70 years with COVID-19, enrolled during active disease. The sequenced sample consisted of peripheral blood. The V call is TRBV6-5, the J call TRBJ1-2, with D uncertain. The CDR3 DNA reads as TGTGCCAGCAGTTACGAGCTGAACTATGGCTACACCTTC. As protein: CASSYELNYGYTF.